This paragraph reports one T cell receptor beta chain. Its antigen is undetermined. This entry is derived from a study of a mutant IDH1 vaccine in newly diagnosed glioma. Across the whole study: Vaccination was launched 4-6 weeks after radiotherapy alone, or with temozolomide cycles. Among treated patients, about 60% were male and approximately 40% female, and mean age was around 40 years. Study findings and constraints: Changes in top peripheral clonotypes did not appear linked to pseudoprogression.

The time point is: week 11, during vaccination. It was 300 ug of mutant IDH1 20-mer peptide that made up each vaccine dose, given with topical imiquimod. Germline loops: CDR1 SGHNT, CDR2 YYREEE (reference sequence). Trimming stripped 2 bases from V and 3 bases from J, with 19 bases between. The CDR3 has 17 amino acids. This table comes from immunoSEQ multiplex PCR, and its TCRdb copy is limited to in-frame clones, with some not included. The data contain some 60,000 clones, roughly 80% of them singletons. The sequence was collected from a man aged 50 to 60 with glioma. This sequence joins TRBV5-4 and TRBJ2-3; D is perhaps TRBD1 (6 bases). Sequencing used PBMCs, obtained from a glioma patient whose treatment included an IDH1 peptide vaccine. The CDR3 nucleotides read TGTGCCAGCAGCTTAGGTCCAAGGGGGAGACAGACAGATACGCAGTATTTT. This sequence encodes CASSLGPRGRQTDTQYF.